Listed below are T cell receptor beta chains from one sample, sequenced in a study of PD-1 blockade in classical Hodgkin lymphoma. Sequencing was performed with immunoSEQ multiplex PCR; in TCRdb, only in-frame clones are kept and a portion is missing. The repertoire consists of 20,000 to 25,000 clones, with roughly 80% occurring once and the leading ten covering 7.2%. This material consisted of peripheral blood mononuclear cells (PBMCs), taken before the fourth cycle of nivolumab. The source is a human donor with classical Hodgkin lymphoma. The CDR3 runs from the conserved cysteine through the conserved F or W. The order of the fields is J gene, clone size, V gene, D gene, CDR3 DNA, CDR3 protein. The D gene is left open where the match is weak. Not all rows give a size; the values are once, few, many and, for expanded clones, a class.

TRBJ2-1,few,TRBV30,-,TGTGCCTGGAGTGGCGACTACAAGAACAACAATGAGCAGTTCTTC,CAWSGDYKNNNEQFF
TRBJ2-1,-,TRBV5-1,TRBD2,TGCGCCAGCAGCTCCTGGACTAGCGGACGCCACAATGAGCAGTTCTTC,CASSSWTSGRHNEQFF
TRBJ2-1,-,TRBV30,TRBD2,TGTGCCTGGGGCCCGAGCGGGATATCCTACAATGAGCAGTTCTTC,CAWGPSGISYNEQFF
TRBJ2-5,-,TRBV18,-,TGTGCCAGCTCACGGGATCTTCTTCGGGAGACCCAGTACTTC,CASSRDLLRETQYF
TRBJ1-5,-,TRBV2,-,TGTGCCAGCGTATCACAGGGCAATCAGCCCCAGCATTTT,CASVSQGNQPQHF
TRBJ2-3,-,TRBV29-1,-,TGCAGCGTTGTGCCCCGGGGGGGCAGGGGGGATACGCAGTATTTT,CSVVPRGGRGDTQYF
TRBJ2-5,-,TRBV23-1,TRBD2,TGCGCCAGCAGTCAATCGGGAGGGGCTGCGGGGGTTAACAAAGAGACCCAGTACTTC,CASSQSGGAAGVNKETQYF
TRBJ2-7,-,TRBV10-2,-,TGCGCCAGCAGTGAGTCGCAGGGTTTGACCCTACTGGAGCAGTACTTC,CASSESQGLTLLEQYF
TRBJ1-1,-,TRBV30,-,TGTGCCTGGAGTACAGATATGAACACTGAAGCTTTCTTT,CAWSTDMNTEAFF
TRBJ1-5,few,TRBV28,-,TGTGCCAGCAGTTTCATTTCGGGGACCGCGTATAGCAATCAGCCCCAGCATTTT,CASSFISGTAYSNQPQHF
TRBJ2-5,-,TRBV10-1,TRBD2,TGCGCCAGCAGTGATCCCGGGACTAGCGGGAGCTGGGAGACCCAGTACTTC,CASSDPGTSGSWETQYF
TRBJ2-7,-,TRBV5-1,-,TGCGCCAGCAGCCCGCTGACGAACGGCTACGAGCAGTACTTC,CASSPLTNGYEQYF
TRBJ2-3,-,TRBV9,-,TGTGCCAGCACCCCGGACCTCACAGATACGCAGTATTTT,CASTPDLTDTQYF
TRBJ2-1,once,TRBV27,TRBD1,TGTGCCAGCAGCCGTGACAGGGGGTCCTACAATGAGCAGTTCTTC,CASSRDRGSYNEQFF
TRBJ1-2,-,TRBV7-2,-,TGTGCCAGCAGCTTTCTGACAGCTAACTATGGCTACACCTTC,CASSFLTANYGYTF
TRBJ1-2,-,TRBV7-9,-,TGTGCCAGCAGCTTATCACAGGAGAGTGGCTACACCTTC,CASSLSQESGYTF
TRBJ1-3,-,TRBV5-1,-,TGCGCCAGCAGCTTGGTAGGGGGATCTGGAAACACCATATATTTT,CASSLVGGSGNTIYF
TRBJ1-6,-,TRBV19,TRBD1,TGTGCCAGTAGTTCACAGACAGGGGGAGGATCACCCCTCCACTTT,CASSSQTGGGSPLHF
TRBJ1-2,-,TRBV7-9,-,TGTGCCAGCAGCTTGGTCGATACCCGCTACACCTTC,CASSLVDTRYTF
TRBJ2-1,-,TRBV5-1,-,TGCGCCAGCAGCAATTACAATGAGCAGTTCTTC,CASSNYNEQFF
TRBJ2-6,-,TRBV18,-,TGTGCCAGCTCACCACGGGCGGGAAACTCTGGGGCCAACGTCCTGACTTTC,CASSPRAGNSGANVLTF
TRBJ1-1,few,TRBV19,-,TGTGCCAGTAGTATCACGCGGGCGGCGACTGAAGCTTTCTTT,CASSITRAATEAFF
TRBJ2-1,-,TRBV21-1,-,TGTGCCAGCAACCTACAGGGTTCCTACAATGAGCAGTTCTTC,CASNLQGSYNEQFF
TRBJ1-2,-,TRBV2,-,TGTGCCAGCAGTGCACCGCCCGTTGGAGGCTACACCTTC,CASSAPPVGGYTF
TRBJ1-5,-,TRBV28,TRBD1,TGTGCCAGCAGTTTAGGGACAGGGACTAATCAGCCCCAGCATTTT,CASSLGTGTNQPQHF
TRBJ2-5,-,TRBV15,-,TGTGCCACCAGCGGAACAGGGTTGGAGACCCAGTACTTC,CATSGTGLETQYF
TRBJ2-2,-,TRBV5-5,-,TGTGCCAGCAGCCTAGGGGGGAACACCGGGGAGCTGTTTTTT,CASSLGGNTGELFF
TRBJ1-3,-,TRBV5-1,-,TGCGCCAGCAGCTTGGTTTCAGGGAGCTCTGGAAACACCATATATTTT,CASSLVSGSSGNTIYF
TRBJ2-7,-,TRBV19,-,TGTGCCAGTAGTATTTCGGTGGGCGAGCAGTACTTC,CASSISVGEQYF
TRBJ2-1,-,TRBV29-1,-,TGCAGCGTTCGGACCCCAGGGAATGAGCAGTTCTTC,CSVRTPGNEQFF
TRBJ2-5,-,TRBV9,-,TGTGCCAGCAGCGTGGAGGGATTGGTGGGAGAGACCCAGTACTTC,CASSVEGLVGETQYF
TRBJ2-5,-,TRBV25-1,-,TGTGCCAGCAGTGAATTTTTCCAAGAGACCCAGTACTTC,CASSEFFQETQYF
TRBJ1-5,-,TRBV2,TRBD1,TGTGCCAGCAGCCCCGGACAGGGAGAGTTTCAGCCCCAGCATTTT,CASSPGQGEFQPQHF
TRBJ1-4,once,TRBV6-1,TRBD1,TGTGCCAGCAGTGACAAGGGCCGGGACAGAAGGGGAGAACTGTTTTTT,CASSDKGRDRRGELFF
TRBJ1-2,-,TRBV5-1,TRBD1,TGCGCCAGCAGCTTGGCCGGTGGACAGGCCTATGGCTACACCTTC,CASSLAGGQAYGYTF
TRBJ2-1,few,TRBV28,-,TGTGCCAGCAGTGGTCAGGAAAATGGTGAGCAGTTCTTC,CASSGQENGEQFF
TRBJ2-7,once,TRBV11-3,-,TGTGCCAGCAGCTTAGCCGGTTACGAGCAGTACTTC,CASSLAGYEQYF